The 16 T cell receptor beta chains below all came from one sample that was sequenced in a study of T cells in localized non-small cell lung cancer. The protocol was immunoSEQ multiplex PCR, while the TCRdb copy is restricted to in-frame clones and leaves out a portion. This table has tens of thousands of clones, roughly 88% appearing once. The sequencing here drew on peripheral blood mononuclear cells, taken before any cancer treatment. These receptors originate from a male donor older than 55 with stage II lung adenocarcinoma.

The chain has TRBV2 and TRBJ2-1, with 9 bases identical to TRBD2. Trimming cost V 3 bases and J 6 bases; bases outside gene matches: 9. The CDR3 is 16 amino acids. In germline, CDR1 is SNHLY, CDR2 FYNNEI. The CDR3 region is CASSDGGAGGPNEQFF. In nucleotides, the CDR3 is TGTGCCAGCAGTGACGGCGGGGCGGGAGGGCCCAATGAGCAGTTCTTC.

This chain connects TRBV30 to TRBJ2-7; perhaps TRBD2 as D (7 bases). There are 14 residues in the CDR3. CDR1 and CDR2 from the germline V gene are GTSNPN and SVGIG (reference sequence). Trimming took off 5 bases at V and 5 bases at J, with 19 bases between the two ends. The CDR3 DNA reads TGTGCCTGGCGCCGAGGGGGGGGCAGGGACGAGCAGTACTTC. As protein: CAWRRGGGRDEQYF.

This chain connects TRBV30 to TRBJ1-5; D is ambiguous. CDR1 GTSNPN and CDR2 SVGIG come from the germline V gene (reference sequence). This CDR3 spans 14 amino acids. The V and J ends lost 0 bases and 0 bases respectively, with 6 bases between them. The CDR3 sequence is CAWSVSVSNQPQHF. The CDR3 DNA reads TGTGCCTGGAGTGTTTCCGTTAGCAATCAGCCCCAGCATTTT.

The genes are TRBV25-1 and TRBJ2-2; perhaps TRBD2 as D (6 bases). V dropped 3 bases and J dropped 4 bases, with 15 bases sitting between them. CDR3 length: 16 amino acids. Germline V gene sequence: CDR1 MGHDK, CDR2 SYGVNS. CDR3 loop: CASSDPGRGGTGELFF. The CDR3 region has the DNA TGTGCCAGCAGTGACCCCGGAAGGGGAGGCACCGGGGAGCTGTTTTTT.

V usage is TRBV5-6 and J usage is TRBJ1-3; tentative D call: TRBD1 (6 bases). The V gene lost 4 bases and the J gene lost 2 bases, with 10 bases spanning the gap. Germline V gene sequence: CDR1 SGHDT, CDR2 YYEEEE. The CDR3 is 14 amino acids. As DNA, the CDR3 is TGTGCCAGCAGCCCCAGGGGAGCTGGAAACACCATATATTTT. This gives the protein CASSPRGAGNTIYF.

This clone was found once. V gene TRBV5-1 combines with J gene TRBJ2-1; the D is unclear. Germline-derived CDR1 and CDR2 are SGHRS and YFSETQ. This CDR3 comprises 12 residues. Trimming removed 5 bases from V and 6 bases from J, with 9 bases in between. The CDR3: CASSRSLNEQFF. In nucleotides, the CDR3 is TGCGCCAGCAGTCGGAGCCTCAATGAGCAGTTCTTC.

This rearrangement joins TRBV18 to TRBJ1-2, with D possibly TRBD1 on 5 matching bases. V shed 3 bases and J shed 2 bases, with 13 bases lying between them. CDR3 length: 15 amino acids. Looked up from germline, CDR1 is KGHSH and CDR2 is LQKENI. The CDR3 protein is CASSPALGGNYGYTF. CDR3 DNA sequence: TGTGCCAGCTCACCGGCCCTCGGGGGAAACTATGGCTACACCTTC. Full variable domain (outside the CDR3, taken from reference TRBV18 and TRBJ1-2): NAGVMQNPRHLVRRRGQEARLRCSPMKGHSHVYWYRQLPEEGLKFMVYLQKENIIDESGMPKERFSAEFPKEGPSILRIQQVVRGDSAAYFCASSPALGGNYGYTFGSGTRLTVV.

The J gene is TRBJ1-2, the V gene TRBV28; D not resolved. Germline V gene sequence: CDR1 MDHEN, CDR2 SYDVKM. With 9 bases removed from V and 0 bases from J, the gap between germline ends came to 5 bases. This CDR3 has 11 residues. DNA of the CDR3: TGTGCCAGTGGGGCTAACTATGGCTACACCTTC. This sequence encodes CASGANYGYTF.

The rearrangement uses TRBV11-2 and TRBJ2-5, with D uncertain. With 6 bases removed from V and 1 base from J, the gap between germline ends came to 9 bases. Germline V gene data show CDR1 as SGHAT and CDR2 as FQNNGV. The CDR3 is 13 residues long. The CDR3 bases are TGTGCCAGCAGTTTGACCGTCCAAGAGACCCAGTACTTC. Its translation: CASSLTVQETQYF.

The V gene is TRBV19, the J gene TRBJ2-3; no definite D call. Germline V gives CDR1 LNHDA, CDR2 SQIVND (reference sequence). Trimming took off 6 bases at V and 2 bases at J, with 9 bases between the two ends. The length of the CDR3 is 13 residues. This CDR3 is CASRGQYTDTQYF. CDR3 sequence (DNA): TGTGCCAGTAGAGGGCAGTACACAGATACGCAGTATTTT.

The rearrangement links TRBV19 to TRBJ2-1; no reliable D call. The CDR3 runs to 17 residues. The V gene lost 6 bases and the J gene lost 5 bases, with 23 bases spanning the gap. Per germline, CDR1 LNHDA and CDR2 SQIVND (reference sequence). CDR3 loop: CASSPYRIYKHDNEQFF. CDR3 sequence (DNA): TGTGCCAGTAGCCCCTACCGTATATACAAACACGACAATGAGCAGTTCTTC.

This chain links TRBV5-1 with TRBJ2-3; D might be TRBD1 (5 bases). The germline V and J ends were trimmed by 7 bases and 5 bases, with 11 bases remaining between them. CDR3 length equals 12 residues. Germline V CDR1 and CDR2: SGHRS, YFSETQ. As DNA, the CDR3 is TGCGCCAGCCTTGACAGTGGAGATACGCAGTATTTT. Its translation is CASLDSGDTQYF.

The chain links TRBV11-3 to TRBJ2-7; TRBD2 is a possible D gene (5 bases). CDR3 size: 14 residues. The V and J ends lost 5 bases and 6 bases respectively, with 17 bases between them. Germline loops: CDR1 SGHNT, CDR2 YENEEA. In DNA, the CDR3 is TGTGCCAGCAGCGCCGGGCACCAAGGAGGCGAGCAGTACTTC. This encodes CASSAGHQGGEQYF.

The rearrangement uses TRBV27 and TRBJ2-1; D uncertain. Germline assignment: CDR1 MNHEY and CDR2 SMNVEV (reference sequence). CDR3 length: 17 residues. Trimming removed 2 bases from V and 0 bases from J, with 14 bases in between. CDR3 sequence: CASSLTTPRSSYNEQFF. DNA for the CDR3: TGTGCCAGCAGTTTAACCACACCCCGAAGCTCCTACAATGAGCAGTTCTTC.

The table lists this clone with a few counts. The chain couples TRBV2 to TRBJ1-1; D might be TRBD1 (5 bases). Germline CDR1 SNHLY, CDR2 FYNNEI. V lost 3 bases and J 10 bases, leaving 15 bases between the germline ends. The CDR3 spans 13 residues. The CDR3 nucleotides read TGTGCCAGCAGTGATCGGCAGGGCCAAGGAGCTTTCTTT. Translated, it gives CASSDRQGQGAFF.

The chain carries TRBV6-1 and TRBJ1-2, with TRBD1 identical over 7 bases. V shed 7 bases, J shed 3 bases, and the junction held 8 bases outside the gene matches. CDR1 is MNHNS, CDR2 SASEGT, per germline. The CDR3 totals 14 residues. As DNA, the CDR3 is TGTGCCAGCACCCCAGGGGGAACGGACTATGGCTACACCTTC. Translating it yields CASTPGGTDYGYTF.